The TCR beta chain described here comes from a study of a mutant IDH1 vaccine in newly diagnosed glioma. Study information: Sex among treated patients split about 62% male, about 40% female; mean age was roughly 40 years. Previous care, which was radiotherapy, temozolomide, or both, most often involved both.

A word on this clone: The antigen is undetermined.

The time point denotes: baseline, week 1 (first vaccination visit). This sample's treatment: pre-vaccination baseline after standard-of-care therapy. New IDH1-mutant, ATRX-lost WHO grade 3 or 4 astrocytomas occurred in donors. Profiling relied on immunoSEQ multiplex PCR, and the TCRdb table lists in-frame clones only, not all of them. Here the sample spans 50,000 to 75,000 clones, more than 85% being singletons. The study, taken as a whole, reports: Vaccine-induced immune responses occurred in approximately 93% of patients.

The specimen comprised PBMCs, sampled from a glioma patient treated with radiotherapy, temozolomide or both. This TCR came from a man aged 50 or older with glioma.

The CDR3 nucleotides read TGCGCCAGCAGCTTGGTAACGATAACAGGGGAGACCCAGTACTTC. It is translated as CASSLVTITGETQYF. This chain uses TRBV5-1 with TRBJ2-5; maybe TRBD1 (6 bases). This CDR3 has 15 amino acids. Germline V gives CDR1 SGHRS, CDR2 YFSETQ. V dropped 0 bases and J dropped 5 bases, with 14 bases sitting between them.